Listed below are T cell receptor beta chains from one sample, sequenced in a study of cytomegalovirus exposure and HLA in healthy donors. Only in-frame clones appear in the TCRdb table, and some are missing; sequencing was by immunoSEQ multiplex PCR. The repertoire holds around 220,000 clones, with less than 80% as singletons. Material: PBMCs. These TCRs come from a girl aged 2-10 years in good health and CMV-seronegative. Each CDR3 is given without its conserved first and last residue. Each record gives: V gene, D gene, J gene, CDR3 protein. A D gene is named only where the DNA matches it firmly.

TRBV7-2,NA,TRBJ2-1,ASSLRGSSNEQF
TRBV6-5,TRBD1,TRBJ1-5,ASRSVQGEYQPQH
TRBV29-1,TRBD1,TRBJ1-1,SAGTANTEAF
TRBV7-6,TRBD1,TRBJ2-1,ASSRDRGADNEQF
TRBV6-1,NA,TRBJ1-1,ASSEAQGWGQAF
TRBV7-2,TRBD1,TRBJ1-1,ASSLAGTANTEAF
TRBV2,NA,TRBJ1-1,ASMYIGDTEAF
TRBV18,NA,TRBJ1-2,ASSPSTGEYGYT
TRBV11-2,TRBD2,TRBJ2-7,ASSLGLAAYEQY
TRBV30,TRBD2,TRBJ2-1,ALRGLAGGEQF
TRBV7-8,NA,TRBJ2-5,ASIYGSSGLSRFQETQY
TRBV2,NA,TRBJ1-6,ASSEAGARNNSPLH
TRBV18,TRBD1,TRBJ2-1,ASSRRQGAPLF
TRBV7-8,NA,TRBJ2-7,ASSSVGRFYEQY
TRBV9,TRBD2,TRBJ2-1,ASNVAGSHSYNEQF
TRBV7-9,NA,TRBJ1-1,ASSSYGEAF
TRBV6-5,NA,TRBJ2-5,ASSYDPGKTQY
TRBV18,NA,TRBJ1-3,ASSPDRQVGGTIY
TRBV5-4,NA,TRBJ2-5,ASSPTPGGETQY
TRBV5-6,TRBD1,TRBJ1-1,ASRIYRQGIGGANTEAF
TRBV4-1,TRBD2,TRBJ2-1,ASSQTSGGASYNEQF
TRBV6-5,TRBD1,TRBJ2-3,ASSVTGGGDTQY
TRBV5-6,NA,TRBJ2-1,ASSLDSGNEQF
TRBV2,TRBD1,TRBJ2-2,ASRGTGGKYTGELF